This is a list of T cell receptor beta chains from one sample in a study of T cell repertoires in aging, cancer and after chemotherapy. Via MiXCR, TCRdb re-called the multiplex PCR reads, giving one row per CDR3 protein. The table records under 4,000 distinct CDR3 sequences, less than 30% of them present only once. Material: blood. These receptors were taken from a human donor with a solid tumor. Both conserved end residues are part of each CDR3. The order of the fields is D gene, V gene, J gene, clone size, CDR3 DNA, CDR3 protein. The D gene is left open where the match is weak. Clone sizes are given selectively: once, few, many, or a class where the clone is expanded.

d_call: TRBD1; v_call: TRBV5-1; j_call: TRBJ1-1; clone_size: .; cdr3_nt: TGCGCCAGCAGCTTGGGTAGGGGGCTTGTTCGCGCTGAAGCTTTCTTT; cdr3_aa: CASSLGRGLVRAEAFF
d_call: .; v_call: TRBV24-1; j_call: TRBJ2-2; clone_size: .; cdr3_nt: TGTGCCACCAGTGATTTCGCGCAGGGTGGATGGGAGCTGTTTTTT; cdr3_aa: CATSDFAQGGWELFF
d_call: TRBD2; v_call: TRBV18; j_call: TRBJ2-5; clone_size: few; cdr3_nt: TGTGCCAGCTCACCGACTAGCGGGAACCCCTGGCAAGAGACCCAGTACTTC; cdr3_aa: CASSPTSGNPWQETQYF
d_call: TRBD1; v_call: TRBV6-5; j_call: TRBJ2-2; clone_size: .; cdr3_nt: TGTGCCAGCAGTCTTGGACAGGCCACCGGGGAGCTGTTTTTT; cdr3_aa: CASSLGQATGELFF
d_call: .; v_call: TRBV11-1; j_call: TRBJ2-3; clone_size: medium-sized; cdr3_nt: TGTGCCAGCAGCTTAAAGAGTCAACAGATGAGGCAGTATTTT; cdr3_aa: CASSLKSQQMRQYF
d_call: .; v_call: TRBV7-9; j_call: TRBJ1-2; clone_size: .; cdr3_nt: TGTGCCAGCAGCACCCCCTCGGGGGGTTGGGGCTATGGCTACACCTTC; cdr3_aa: CASSTPSGGWGYGYTF
d_call: .; v_call: TRBV18; j_call: TRBJ2-1; clone_size: few; cdr3_nt: TGTGCCAGCTCCCCTAATTACAATGAGCAGTTCTTC; cdr3_aa: CASSPNYNEQFF
d_call: .; v_call: TRBV7-9; j_call: TRBJ2-7; clone_size: .; cdr3_nt: TGTGCCAGCAGCCATCGGACCCCCTTCTACGAGCAGTACTTC; cdr3_aa: CASSHRTPFYEQYF
d_call: .; v_call: TRBV6-1; j_call: TRBJ1-2; clone_size: .; cdr3_nt: TGTGCCAGCAGTCCGGACGGACAACTCTATGGCTACATCTTC; cdr3_aa: CASSPDGQLYGYIF
d_call: TRBD2; v_call: TRBV29-1; j_call: TRBJ2-7; clone_size: medium-sized; cdr3_nt: TGCAGCGTGATTGATAGTAGCGGGAGCGAGCAGTACTTC; cdr3_aa: CSVIDSSGSEQYF
d_call: .; v_call: TRBV20-1; j_call: TRBJ1-5; clone_size: .; cdr3_nt: TGCAGTGCTAGAGGGGGCAATCAGCCCCAGCATTTT; cdr3_aa: CSARGGNQPQHF
d_call: TRBD2; v_call: TRBV20-1; j_call: TRBJ2-1; clone_size: once; cdr3_nt: TGCAGTTTTCCAATCGGACTAGCGCTATACAATGAGCAGTTCTTC; cdr3_aa: CSFPIGLALYNEQFF
d_call: TRBD2; v_call: TRBV5-4; j_call: TRBJ2-2; clone_size: .; cdr3_nt: TGTGCCAGCAGCTTCTTAGCGGGAGGCCGAACCGGGGAGCTGTTTTTT; cdr3_aa: CASSFLAGGRTGELFF
d_call: .; v_call: TRBV6-6; j_call: TRBJ2-5; clone_size: .; cdr3_nt: TGTGCCAGCAGCTCCCAAGCCGAGACCCAGTACTTC; cdr3_aa: CASSSQAETQYF
d_call: .; v_call: TRBV10-1; j_call: TRBJ1-1; clone_size: few; cdr3_nt: TGCGCCAGCAGTGCCTCCTTCGAGGGTGAAGCTTTCTTT; cdr3_aa: CASSASFEGEAFF
d_call: .; v_call: TRBV6-6; j_call: TRBJ1-1; clone_size: few; cdr3_nt: TGTGCCAGCAGTTACGATGTGAGGACTGAAGCTTTCTTT; cdr3_aa: CASSYDVRTEAFF
d_call: .; v_call: TRBV18; j_call: TRBJ2-5; clone_size: few; cdr3_nt: TGTGCCAGCTCACCACTGGGCCTAGACGGGATCCACCAGTACTTC; cdr3_aa: CASSPLGLDGIHQYF
d_call: .; v_call: TRBV7-3; j_call: TRBJ2-7; clone_size: .; cdr3_nt: TGTGCCAGCAAAGATGCTAGAGCATACGAGCAGTACTTC; cdr3_aa: CASKDARAYEQYF
d_call: TRBD2; v_call: TRBV20-1; j_call: TRBJ2-1; clone_size: .; cdr3_nt: TGCAGTGCTAGTCTGAGCGGGAGGTACAATGAGCAGTTCTTC; cdr3_aa: CSASLSGRYNEQFF
d_call: .; v_call: TRBV20-1; j_call: TRBJ2-5; clone_size: .; cdr3_nt: TGCAGTGCCAACGGGGGACCGATCCAAGAGACCCAGTACTTC; cdr3_aa: CSANGGPIQETQYF
d_call: TRBD2; v_call: TRBV6-5; j_call: TRBJ2-2; clone_size: medium-sized; cdr3_nt: TGTGCCAGCAGTCCTAGCGGGAGGAGTACCGGGGAGCTGTTTTTT; cdr3_aa: CASSPSGRSTGELFF
d_call: TRBD2; v_call: TRBV7-9; j_call: TRBJ2-3; clone_size: .; cdr3_nt: TGCGCCAGCAGGGACCCTAGCGGGACAGATACGCAGTATTTT; cdr3_aa: CASRDPSGTDTQYF
d_call: .; v_call: TRBV27; j_call: TRBJ1-5; clone_size: .; cdr3_nt: TGTGCCAGCAGTTTATCGAGGGGTATGGGGCAACAGCCCCAGCATTTT; cdr3_aa: CASSLSRGMGQQPQHF
d_call: .; v_call: TRBV29-1; j_call: TRBJ1-2; clone_size: .; cdr3_nt: TGCAGCGTTGGGGGGCTTAGGGATTCTAACTATGGCTACACCTTC; cdr3_aa: CSVGGLRDSNYGYTF
d_call: TRBD1; v_call: TRBV19; j_call: TRBJ1-2; clone_size: .; cdr3_nt: TGTGCCAGTACCGAACAGGGGGCCGGTGGCTACACCTTC; cdr3_aa: CASTEQGAGGYTF
d_call: TRBD2; v_call: TRBV29-1; j_call: TRBJ2-3; clone_size: medium-sized; cdr3_nt: TGCAGCGTTGAGTCGGGAGGGAGAAATACGCAGTATTTT; cdr3_aa: CSVESGGRNTQYF
d_call: TRBD1; v_call: TRBV7-6; j_call: TRBJ2-7; clone_size: .; cdr3_nt: TGTGCCAGCAGCTTGATGGCAGGACAGGTACTACCCGAGCAGTACTTC; cdr3_aa: CASSLMAGQVLPEQYF
d_call: .; v_call: TRBV19; j_call: TRBJ2-3; clone_size: medium-sized; cdr3_nt: TGTGCCAGTAGACCCATAGGCGGGGGCACAGATACGCAGTATTTT; cdr3_aa: CASRPIGGGTDTQYF
d_call: .; v_call: TRBV20-1; j_call: TRBJ2-5; clone_size: .; cdr3_nt: TGCAGTGCTAGCTCTGTGCCCTCCGGCCAAGAGACCCAGTACTTC; cdr3_aa: CSASSVPSGQETQYF
d_call: .; v_call: TRBV6-1; j_call: TRBJ2-1; clone_size: few; cdr3_nt: TGTGCCAGCAGCCTACGGGGCAATGAGCAGTTCTTC; cdr3_aa: CASSLRGNEQFF
d_call: TRBD2; v_call: TRBV13; j_call: TRBJ2-3; clone_size: .; cdr3_nt: TGTGCCAGCAGCTCCGGACTAGCGGGGGCTCTTCAAACAGATACGCAGTATTTT; cdr3_aa: CASSSGLAGALQTDTQYF
d_call: .; v_call: TRBV20-1; j_call: TRBJ1-5; clone_size: .; cdr3_nt: TGCAGTGCAGGAGGACAGTATAGCAATCAGCCCCAGCATTTT; cdr3_aa: CSAGGQYSNQPQHF
d_call: .; v_call: TRBV27; j_call: TRBJ1-1; clone_size: once; cdr3_nt: TGTGCCAGCACCCCCAGGGGCAGGGGAACTGAAGCTTTCTTT; cdr3_aa: CASTPRGRGTEAFF
d_call: TRBD1; v_call: TRBV5-6; j_call: TRBJ2-1; clone_size: few; cdr3_nt: TGTGCCAGCACCCCGGGACAGGGCTACAATGAGCAGTTCTTC; cdr3_aa: CASTPGQGYNEQFF
d_call: TRBD1; v_call: TRBV20-1; j_call: TRBJ1-2; clone_size: .; cdr3_nt: TGCAGTGCCCCCGGAGGGGGCGGCTATGGCTACACCTTC; cdr3_aa: CSAPGGGGYGYTF
d_call: .; v_call: TRBV27; j_call: TRBJ2-1; clone_size: few; cdr3_nt: TGTGCCAGCAGTACACGACCGACTCAAAGCTCCTACAATGAGCAGTTCTTC; cdr3_aa: CASSTRPTQSSYNEQFF
d_call: TRBD2; v_call: TRBV27; j_call: TRBJ2-1; clone_size: .; cdr3_nt: TGTGCCAGCAGTTACATAGGGCTAGCGGGAACCAATGAGCAGTTCTTC; cdr3_aa: CASSYIGLAGTNEQFF
d_call: .; v_call: TRBV11-2; j_call: TRBJ2-4; clone_size: .; cdr3_nt: TGTGCCAGCAGCTTACTTGACATTCAGTACTTC; cdr3_aa: CASSLLDIQYF
d_call: TRBD1; v_call: TRBV7-6; j_call: TRBJ1-3; clone_size: .; cdr3_nt: TGTGCCAGCAGCTTGGGACCCCTAGGTGGGACAGGCGGAAACACCATATATTTT; cdr3_aa: CASSLGPLGGTGGNTIYF
d_call: .; v_call: TRBV27; j_call: TRBJ2-2; clone_size: medium-sized; cdr3_nt: TGTGCCAGCGTCAGGGATAACACCGGGGAGCTGTTTTTT; cdr3_aa: CASVRDNTGELFF
d_call: .; v_call: TRBV24-1; j_call: TRBJ2-4; clone_size: .; cdr3_nt: TGTGCCACCAGTGACCCTGACAGTGGCGACATTCAGTACTTC; cdr3_aa: CATSDPDSGDIQYF
d_call: TRBD2; v_call: TRBV19; j_call: TRBJ2-1; clone_size: few; cdr3_nt: TGTGCCAGTAGTATAGTTAGCGGGAGCAATGAGCAGTTCTTC; cdr3_aa: CASSIVSGSNEQFF
d_call: TRBD1; v_call: TRBV19; j_call: TRBJ2-1; clone_size: .; cdr3_nt: TGTGCCAGTAGGCAGGGGGAGTACAATGAGCAGTTCTTC; cdr3_aa: CASRQGEYNEQFF
d_call: .; v_call: TRBV20-1; j_call: TRBJ1-1; clone_size: .; cdr3_nt: TGCAGTGCTAGAGACGAGGGTGGGAAGACTGAAGCTTTCTTT; cdr3_aa: CSARDEGGKTEAFF
d_call: .; v_call: TRBV11-1; j_call: TRBJ2-2; clone_size: medium-sized; cdr3_nt: TGTGCCAGCAGCTTGTCCAGGGCGAACACCGGGGAGCTGTTTTTT; cdr3_aa: CASSLSRANTGELFF
d_call: .; v_call: TRBV6-5; j_call: TRBJ1-1; clone_size: .; cdr3_nt: TGTGCCAGTTCAGTTAAACCGGGGTTTATGAACACTGAAACTTTCTTT; cdr3_aa: CASSVKPGFMNTETFF
d_call: .; v_call: TRBV2; j_call: TRBJ1-5; clone_size: .; cdr3_nt: TGTGCCACCCGAAGGGGTCACGGTCAGCCCCAGCATTTT; cdr3_aa: CATRRGHGQPQHF
d_call: TRBD1; v_call: TRBV29-1; j_call: TRBJ2-1; clone_size: few; cdr3_nt: TGCAGCGCCACCGAAGGGGGCCATGAGCAGTTCTTC; cdr3_aa: CSATEGGHEQFF
d_call: TRBD2; v_call: TRBV19; j_call: TRBJ2-3; clone_size: .; cdr3_nt: TGTGCCAGTAGTCGACGGACTAGCGGGAGGGGTGTTGATACGCAGTATTTT; cdr3_aa: CASSRRTSGRGVDTQYF
d_call: .; v_call: TRBV11-2; j_call: TRBJ1-6; clone_size: .; cdr3_nt: TGTGCCAGCACCATGACAGATAATTCACCCCTCCACTTT; cdr3_aa: CASTMTDNSPLHF
d_call: TRBD1; v_call: TRBV10-3; j_call: TRBJ2-7; clone_size: .; cdr3_nt: TGTGCCATCAGCAATCTAACCGTGCCGGGACAGAGTTTTTACGAGCAGTACTTC; cdr3_aa: CAISNLTVPGQSFYEQYF
d_call: .; v_call: TRBV20-1; j_call: TRBJ2-5; clone_size: .; cdr3_nt: TGCAGTGCTAACGAGCGTGAGACCCAGTACTTC; cdr3_aa: CSANERETQYF
d_call: .; v_call: TRBV19; j_call: TRBJ1-2; clone_size: .; cdr3_nt: TGTGCCAGTAGTCCCGGTCGGGTTTATGGCTACACCTTC; cdr3_aa: CASSPGRVYGYTF
d_call: .; v_call: TRBV6-1; j_call: TRBJ1-6; clone_size: .; cdr3_nt: TGTGCCAGCAGCTTAAAGGCCGCCTCACCCCTCCACTTT; cdr3_aa: CASSLKAASPLHF